The table lists the clone carrying this T cell receptor (beta chain) with a few counts. Antigen unknown. The CDR3 contains 15 residues. The V and J ends lost 0 bases and 2 bases, in that order; junction bases with no gene match: 5. Germline CDR1 is SGHRS and CDR2 is YFSETQ. Averaging about 120 mL, one heparinised blood draw was given by each donor. Via the markers CD45RO/CCR7/CD25/CD127/CD95/CD27, stem cell-like memory, regulatory, central memory and naive CD4+ cells were sorted. This entry is derived from a study of beta chain features in type 1 diabetes. Overall study results and limits: Whatever favoring of shorter templates PCR might show would apply equally to patients and controls. In comparison with healthy donors, patients had naive, central memory and Treg TCRB repertoires that appeared more similar. Shorter TCRB CDR3s, moderately but significantly so, marked every one of the four CD4+ subsets in Type 1 diabetes patients.

The study reverse transcribed the entire isolated RNA, so it sequenced expressed TCRB transcripts. Generated by immunoSEQ multiplex PCR, the TCRdb table keeps only in-frame clones and is missing some. Here the sample spans 600,000 to 700,000 clones, around 15% being singletons. The receptor's source is a man between 18 and 29 years old with type 1 diabetes. The rearrangement uses TRBV5-1 and TRBJ2-7; 7 bases line up with TRBD1. Sequencing was done on a sample of naive CD4+ T cells from blood. Here the CDR3 reads CASSLESGGTYEQYF. CDR3 sequence (DNA): TGCGCCAGCAGCTTGGAGTCAGGGGGAACCTACGAGCAGTACTTC.